This TCR beta chain was identified during a study of blood T cells in healthy people across ages. In regard to this clonotype: The antigen is unknown.

Sample-barcoded 5' priming and a J-beta primer mix drove a second PCR of about 7 to 11 cycles. TCRdb recomputed calls from the 5' RACE reads with MiXCR, one row per CDR3 protein. The sample gives about 780,000 distinct CDR3 sequences, about 42% of which show up once; 18% is in the top ten. Findings and limits, study-wide: Age brought a roughly linear fall in TCR beta diversity measured per million T cells. Comparison with aged donors showed that long-lived donors had more naive CD4+ cells and higher diversity.

Losses at the gene ends were 5 bases for V and 3 bases for J; bases not matched to a gene: 5. This CDR3 has 15 amino acids. Caucasian, healthy and from Russia, the donors were aged between 6 and 90. Total RNA was extracted at no less than 6 micrograms per sample. The V gene is TRBV12-3 or TRBV12-4, the J gene TRBJ2-5, with 11 nucleotides matching TRBD2. Material: blood. This TCR was sampled from a man older than 75 in good health. The DNA for the CDR3 is TGTGCCAGCAGTACTAGCGGGAGAGACGAAGAGACCCAGTACTTC. Encoded protein: CASSTSGRDEETQYF.